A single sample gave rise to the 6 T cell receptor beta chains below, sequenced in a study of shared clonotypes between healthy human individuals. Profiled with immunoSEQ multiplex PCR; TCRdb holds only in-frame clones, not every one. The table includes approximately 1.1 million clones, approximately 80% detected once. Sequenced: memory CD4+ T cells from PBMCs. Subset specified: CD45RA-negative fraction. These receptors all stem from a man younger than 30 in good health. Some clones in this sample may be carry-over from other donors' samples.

CDR3 sequence: CASSPTGGRGPSYEQYF. Written as DNA, the CDR3 is TGTGCCAGCAGTCCTACCGGCGGCAGGGGACCCTCCTACGAGCAGTACTTC. The chain recombines TRBV27 with TRBJ2-7; tentatively, D is TRBD1 (6 bases). This CDR3 is 17 amino acids long. Deletions cut 5 bases from V and 0 bases from J, with 20 bases between. The germline CDR1 and CDR2 sequences are MNHEY and SMNVEV (reference sequence).

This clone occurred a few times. CDR3 DNA: TGTGCCACCCGGTCTTTAGGGAACTATGGCTACACCTTC. It codes for CATRSLGNYGYTF. This chain joins TRBV2 and TRBJ1-2, with D hard to call. V gave up 10 bases and J gave up 2 bases, with 14 bases separating them. Germline CDR1 is SNHLY and CDR2 is FYNNEI. The length of the CDR3 is 13 residues.

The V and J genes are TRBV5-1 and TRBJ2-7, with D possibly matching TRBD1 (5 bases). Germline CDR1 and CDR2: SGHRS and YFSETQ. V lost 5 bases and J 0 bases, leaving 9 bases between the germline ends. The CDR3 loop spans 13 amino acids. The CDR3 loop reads CASRQASSYEQYF. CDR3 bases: TGCGCCAGCAGACAGGCCAGCTCCTACGAGCAGTACTTC. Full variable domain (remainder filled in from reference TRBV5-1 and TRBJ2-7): KAGVTQTPRYLIKTRGQQVTLSCSPISGHRSVSWYQQTPGQGLQFLFEYFSETQRNKGNFPGRFSGRQFSNSRSEMNVSTLELGDSALYLCASRQASSYEQYFGPGTRLTVT.

CDR3 nucleotide sequence: TGTGCCAGCAGCTTGGGCAGGGTCAATCAGCCCCAGCATTTT. It specifies CASSLGRVNQPQHF. The V gene is TRBV5-8, the J gene TRBJ1-5; D perhaps matches TRBD1 (5 bases). This CDR3 has 14 amino acids. Per germline, CDR1 SGHTS and CDR2 YDEGEE. V was clipped by 0 bases and J by 3 bases, with 7 bases between them.

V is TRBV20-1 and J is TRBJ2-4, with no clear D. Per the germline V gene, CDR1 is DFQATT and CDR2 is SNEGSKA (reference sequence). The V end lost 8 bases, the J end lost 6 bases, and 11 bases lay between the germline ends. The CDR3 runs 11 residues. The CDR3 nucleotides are TGCAGTACAAGGGAAAGAAACATTCAGTACTTC. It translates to CSTRERNIQYF.

CDR3 DNA sequence: TGTGCCATCAGTGAGAGACAGACCAACTATGGCTACACCTTC. This translates into CAISERQTNYGYTF. This chain links TRBV10-3 with TRBJ1-2; TRBD1 might be the D (5 bases). There are 14 residues in the CDR3. V was cut by 2 bases and J by 2 bases, with 9 bases left in between. CDR1 ENHRY and CDR2 SYGVKD come from the germline V gene.